This TCR beta chain comes out of a study of cytomegalovirus exposure and HLA in healthy donors (dated by TCRdb to about 2017). Regarding the complete study: According to an earlier analysis of 587 of the donors, about 179 million T cells yielded roughly 100 million unique TCR beta sequences and roughly 280 Gb of sequence data. Roughly 300 gigabases of sequencing data and 78 million or so unique TCR sequences were included in an early release covering around 600 HLA-typed donors. A later genetic analysis took genome-wide SNP genotypes for about 65% of the 666 donors and used that subset as a discovery cohort. Among some 410 genotyped donors of the cohort, an average of about 240,000 unique TCR beta nucleotide sequences was sequenced per donor, of which about 18% were non-productive. Among the approximately 430 genotyped donors, under 90% belonged to the genetic ancestry cluster associated with self-reported Caucasian donors. The number of typed donors differed by locus: roughly 629-630 for A, B, C, DRB1 and DQB1; some 540 for DQA1; 606 for DPA1; and 450 to 480 for DPB1. Besides the first cohort of 500 to 700 subjects, a separate validation cohort made up of 120 different subjects was used. The T cell repertoires of 670 or so subjects were profiled by immunosequencing and related to cytomegalovirus serostatus. Class I and class II HLA loci were covered by the typing at four-digit resolution. High-throughput TCR immunosequencing, statistical association of individual TCRs with disease status, and machine learning were combined to predict cytomegalovirus infection status. An earlier analysis of approximately 580 of the donors used high-throughput TCR beta sequencing to judge whether each TCR beta V gene segment behaved as functional or pseudogenic. Because of strong linkage in the cohort, 5 or 6 DR-DQ haplotypes were treated as single units for association and clustering. A later analysis re-examined previously published TCR beta repertoires from more than 550 donors and added high-resolution HLA genotyping to investigate patterns of TCR occurrence. Every discovery cohort repertoire had been produced on one sequencing platform. In the later analysis, no new phenotypic data were used to find candidate immune exposures; instead, reliance was placed on TCR beta sequences and their occurrence across donors. The study was designed to test whether signatures of past pathogen exposure could be identified by cataloging public T cell receptors. Donor age, sex, ethnicity and CMV serostatus were compiled together with the repertoire data. Beyond this particular receptor, the publication reports: Most TCR sequences were observed very rarely across donors, whereas some public TCRs were present in many individuals. A later analysis reported that several top co-occurrence clusters appeared linked to parvovirus B19, influenza, CMV and Epstein-Barr virus. The study listed approximately 150 TCR beta chains as associated with cytomegalovirus. A few of the identified cytomegalovirus-associated TCR beta chains were confirmed in vitro to be specific for cytomegalovirus antigens. Some IMGT-functional V segments, including TRBV6-2 and TRBV6-3, could not be distinguished by the 87-base-pair reads and were therefore excluded. The authors suggested that the approach could potentially be extended to other disease states and immunological phenotypes. Because counts were too low, roughly 16 rarely observed V segments, including chromosome 9 orphons, were excluded from the earlier analysis of 500 to 700 of the donors. CMV serostatus was the only immune exposure information available for the cohort. In a later analysis, TCR association rates were found to vary across HLA loci, with the most associated TCRs seen for DRB1 alleles and the fewest for HLA-C alleles. This cohort had only TCR beta chains sequenced, and the lack of alpha or paired-chain data limited which features could be detected. A further reported finding was that TCR beta sequences accurately predicted the HLA-A and HLA-B alleles for most subjects in the first cohort. In an earlier analysis of over 550 of the donors, most TCR beta V segments were observed in productive rearrangements about 87% or about 30% of the time, broadly matching IMGT annotations. A cluster of highly shared sequence variants was judged likely to represent a technical artifact of the sequencing pipeline. Strong co-occurrence of HLA alleles, especially DR and DQ, made assigning TCR associations to individual alleles difficult. V-gene and J-gene trimming of TCR beta chains was associated with a missense DCLRE1C variant in a later genetic analysis, and the association was replicated in an independent cohort. In a later analysis, HLA-associated TCR beta chains were found to be more clonally expanded and to have lower generation probabilities than equally common non-associated chains. At a false discovery rate of 0.05, a later analysis linked 16,951 TCR beta sequences to specific HLA alleles. Most CMV-associated TCR beta chains appeared to be HLA-restricted in a later analysis, and the HLA associations seemed to be driven largely by CMV exposure. A later genetic analysis reported fewer N-insertions in productive TCRs among donors in an Asian-associated ancestry cluster than the roughly 670-donor mean. The classifier was reported to diagnose cytomegalovirus status with high specificity and sensitivity in both the original and validation cohorts. Roughly uniform sequencing depth across donors was assumed in presence/absence analyses, although this assumption may not hold. Because some donors lacked HLA typing at each locus, the association tests relied only on the typed subset. Correlated functional status among segregating V segments might reflect linkage disequilibrium, but an unknown experimental factor could not be ruled out.

Libraries came from the immunoSEQ multiplex PCR assay. For the multiplex PCR, a mixture combining 60 forward primers for TCR Vbeta segments and 13 reverse primers for TCR Jbeta segments was used. Amplification of the CDR3 region of rearranged TCR beta genes was performed with a multiplex PCR assay on genomic DNA. The amplified TCR beta libraries were sequenced on the Illumina HiSeq System as 87-base-pair reads. Under the source paper's analysis protocol: A later analysis counted about 80 million unique TCR beta chains across the 650 to 700 repertoires, and about 10 million of these chains were shared by at least two donors. Raw reads were error-corrected and collapsed into unique sequences by a nearest-neighbor algorithm in which closely related sequences were merged to remove PCR and sequencing errors. To assign V, D and J gene segments, CDR3 sequences were aligned to IMGT reference sequences. Each retained sequence needed at least a six-nucleotide match to both a V gene segment and a J gene segment. A rearrangement counted as productive if the CDR3 had no stop codons and remained in frame with V and J, and every other rearrangement counted as non-productive. CDR3 was defined according to IMGT convention as the region running from the second conserved V-encoded cysteine to the conserved J-encoded phenylalanine. The earlier analysis of about 500 of the donors excluded sequences that lacked an unambiguous match to a single V gene segment. An earlier analysis of approximately 590 of the donors called V segments functional above 56.7% productive rearrangements and segregating when the between-donor standard deviation exceeded 5%. A statistical classification framework was built to diagnose cytomegalovirus status from the catalog of TCR beta chain sequences. V and J gene assignment, in a later analysis, came from comparing TCR nucleotide sequences with IMGT/GENE-DB human TR gene sequences. In a later analysis, CDR3 sequences and most-parsimonious VDJ recombination scenarios were assigned using the TCRdist pipeline. In a later analysis, every TCR beta chain was defined by the combination of its CDR3 amino acid sequence and its V-gene family, and reads without a unique V-gene family were dropped. A later analysis removed 592 highly shared, low-generation-probability nucleotide sequences to deal with suspected cross-contamination and a sequencing artifact. In a later analysis, a clonal expansion index for each public chain was calculated from normalized within-repertoire ranks of inferred template counts. In a later analysis, generation probabilities were computed using a VDJ recombination model fitted to out-of-frame rearrangements, and the results were checked against IGoR. In a later analysis, hypergeometric tests were used to score TCR-TCR, TCR-HLA and TCR-CMV co-occurrence, with a repertoire-size bias correction applied to TCR pairs. To estimate false discovery rates, a later analysis permuted the HLA or CMV assignments 20 times. A later analysis grouped co-occurring TCRs with DBSCAN, adding TCRdist sequence similarity when clustering within HLA-allele-positive subsets. Co-occurrence clustering excluded repertoires with fewer than 30,000 or more than 120,000 public chains, plus five with anomalous nucleotide sharing. In its TCRdb copy, this immuneACCESS table keeps in-frame sequences only and misses some clones. Where compared with another copy, unresolved V genes explain less than half of these, and the others have no known cause. That table furnishes V, J and clone size, whereas the DNA furnished D and trimming. The table for this sample lists approximately 97,000 clones; 60% to 80% of them were counted only once. The ten largest make up 8.5% to 10% of the sample.

About this clone: Its antigen specificity is not known. No per-base quality is available; no much larger clone lies one base away.

The cohort comprised 670 or so healthy bone marrow donors. At the time of sampling, all cohort members were nominally healthy, though unrecorded immune exposures were likely present. The donor was CMV seropositive and was included in the group of some 290 seropositive cohort members. A peripheral blood sample was provided by each donor, and peripheral blood mononuclear cells were used for TCR beta sequencing. Genomic DNA was extracted from the blood cell samples with the Qiagen DNeasy Blood Extraction Kit. Including the terminal cysteine and phenylalanine, the CDR3 comprises 16 residues. Of all the DNA, just the CDR3 is kept, 48 bases in frame from base 1. CDR1 PRHDT and CDR2 FYEKMQ are derived from the germline V gene (reference sequence). For this chain, trimming is 4 bases at the V end and 2 bases at the J end, and the number of junction bases without a gene match is 6.

This sequence was found in a male donor in good health and CMV-seropositive. Input material: PBMCs. The rearranged segments are TRBV13 and TRBJ1-5; 9 central bases correspond to TRBD1. The bases read TGTGCCAGCAGCTCCCGCCGGACAGGGGGCAATCAGCCCCAGCATTTT. Its protein is CASSSRRTGGNQPQHF.